Following are 28 T cell receptor beta chains from one sample sequenced in a study of cytomegalovirus exposure and HLA in healthy donors. Sequenced by immunoSEQ multiplex PCR; TCRdb stores in-frame clones only, minus some. The top ten clones hold 0.8% to 0.9% of a sample with about 100,000 clones, roughly 95% of them seen once. The sequenced sample was PBMCs. Source of these receptors: a woman aged 18 to 35 in good health and CMV-seronegative.

The chain employs TRBV19 and TRBJ1-2, with 8 bases lining up with TRBD1. With 4 bases clipped from V and 8 bases from J, the junction kept 15 bases outside the gene matches. The CDR3 totals 16 residues. Germline CDR1 reads LNHDA; CDR2 reads SQIVND (reference sequence). The CDR3 bases are TGTGCCAGTAGTAAAGCGCCAGGGGGCATAGCTTACGGCTACACCTTC. Its translation is CASSKAPGGIAYGYTF. Variable domain in full (rest from reference TRBV19 and TRBJ1-2): DGGITQSPKYLFRKEGQNVTLSCEQNLNHDAMYWYRQDPGQGLRLIYYSQIVNDFQKGDIAEGYSVSREKKESFPLTVTSAQKNPTAFYLCASSKAPGGIAYGYTFGSGTRLTVV.

This clone was detected a few times. This rearrangement joins TRBV6-1 to TRBJ2-3; 8 bases agree with TRBD1. CDR1 is MNHNS and CDR2 is SASEGT in the germline V gene. The CDR3 loop spans 15 amino acids. The junction had 1 base not matched to a gene; V was cut back by 1 base and J by 1 base. The CDR3 DNA reads as TGTGCCAGCAGTGAAGAACAGGGGGGCACAGATACGCAGTATTTT. Protein product: CASSEEQGGTDTQYF.

The genes are TRBV23-1 and TRBJ1-5; D is undetermined. TRBV23-1 is sorted into the ORF group, with uncertain function. Trimming left V 4 bases short and J 6 bases short, with 28 bases between. The CDR3 has 19 residues. CDR3 sequence (DNA): TGCGCCAGCAGTCGATTTCTTAATAATGACACTGAAAACGTTCAGCCCCAGCATTTT. It codes for CASSRFLNNDTENVQPQHF.

The chain couples TRBV19 to TRBJ1-1, with TRBD1 matching 8 bases. The germline gives CDR1 LNHDA, CDR2 SQIVND (reference sequence). The junction had 7 bases not matched to a gene; V was cut back by 3 bases and J by 1 base. The CDR3 is made up of 16 amino acids. The CDR3 sequence is CASSMGRGRRNTEAFF. In DNA form, the CDR3 reads TGTGCCAGTAGTATGGGCAGGGGGCGGAGGAACACTGAAGCTTTCTTT.

J is TRBJ2-3 and V is TRBV5-1, with unresolved D. The CDR3 totals 13 residues. Germline V gene data show CDR1 as SGHRS and CDR2 as YFSETQ. Trimming cost V 4 bases and J 0 bases, with 6 bases left between them. DNA for the CDR3: TGCGCCAGCAGCGACTTAAGCACAGATACGCAGTATTTT. It codes for CASSDLSTDTQYF. The full variable domain, in which reference TRBV5-1 and TRBJ2-3 provide the parts outside the CDR3, is KAGVTQTPRYLIKTRGQQVTLSCSPISGHRSVSWYQQTPGQGLQFLFEYFSETQRNKGNFPGRFSGRQFSNSRSEMNVSTLELGDSALYLCASSDLSTDTQYFGPGTRLTVL.

The chain joins TRBV7-8 to TRBJ2-7; 9 bases are shared with TRBD2. Germline lookup yields CDR1 SGHVS and CDR2 FQNEAQ. The V and J ends lost 1 base and 1 base, in that order; junction bases with no gene match: 5. CDR3 size: 16 residues. The CDR3 reads CASSLVGREGSYEQYF. The CDR3, as DNA: TGTGCCAGCAGCTTAGTTGGGCGGGAGGGGTCCTACGAGCAGTACTTC.

V and J are TRBV10-1 and TRBJ2-1, with 9 bases that match TRBD2. J lost 4 bases, V lost 5 bases, and 6 bases had no gene match. The CDR3 spans 15 residues. From germline, CDR1 is WNHNN and CDR2 SYGVQD (reference sequence). CDR3 DNA: TGCGCCAGCAGTCTGACTAGCGGTCCTTACAATGAGCAGTTCTTC. This translates into CASSLTSGPYNEQFF.

CDR3 DNA sequence: TGTGCTAGTGGTTTGGCCCGGACTAGCGGCGCCTACGAGCAGTACTTC. Translated: CASGLARTSGAYEQYF. V gene TRBV12-5 combines with J gene TRBJ2-7; 10 positions agree with TRBD2. The germline V gene encodes CDR1 LGHNT and CDR2 FRNRAP. The length of the CDR3 is 16 residues. Germline trimming cut 1 base from V and 2 bases from J; bases unmatched to any gene: 5.

CDR3 region: CASSLNGQGAYEQYF. The CDR3, as DNA: TGCGCCAGCAGCTTGAACGGACAGGGAGCCTACGAGCAGTACTTC. The chain has TRBV5-1 and TRBJ2-7; 8 bases match TRBD1. The CDR3 runs to 15 residues. Germline loops: CDR1 SGHRS, CDR2 YFSETQ. The V and J ends lost 1 base and 2 bases, in that order; junction bases with no gene match: 5.

The chain uses TRBV4-1 and TRBJ1-2, with D maybe TRBD1 (6 bases). The CDR3 spans 16 residues. Trimming stripped 0 bases from V and 4 bases from J, with 15 bases between. Per germline, CDR1 MGHRA and CDR2 YSYEKL. In nucleotides, the CDR3 is TGCGCCAGCAGCCAAGAAGGGCTGGGGGCTGGCTATGGCTACACCTTC. Encoded protein: CASSQEGLGAGYGYTF.

The chain has TRBV6-1 and TRBJ1-3; 8 nucleotides align to TRBD1. Germline CDR1 and CDR2: MNHNS and SASEGT. The CDR3 extends over 14 amino acids. Trimming removed 7 bases from V and 3 bases from J; junction bases left unmatched: 5. As DNA, the CDR3 is TGTGCCAGCAAAATCGGACAGGGTGGAAACACCATATATTTT. Its protein product is CASKIGQGGNTIYF.

The chain carries TRBV6-5 and TRBJ2-7; 10 bases match TRBD2. The germline CDR1 and CDR2 sequences are MNHEY and SVGAGI. The CDR3 contains 14 residues. V lost 6 bases to trimming and J lost 6 bases; unmatched junction nucleotides: 8. The CDR3 protein is CASRPGLASSEQYF. The CDR3 DNA is TGTGCCAGCAGGCCGGGACTAGCGTCGAGCGAGCAGTACTTC.

The V call is TRBV14, the J call TRBJ2-5, with no clear D. This CDR3 region has 13 residues. CDR1 is SGHDN, CDR2 FVKESK, per germline. Trimming shortened V by 1 base and J by 5 bases, and 8 bases separated the two germline ends. As DNA, the CDR3 is TGTGCCAGCAGCCAAGGCCACGGGGAGACCCAGTACTTC. Protein product: CASSQGHGETQYF.

The V gene is TRBV19, the J gene TRBJ2-7; 7 bases map to TRBD1. The J segment lost 6 bases and the V segment lost 3 bases, leaving 5 bases of the junction unmatched. CDR1 and CDR2 from the germline V gene are LNHDA and SQIVND (reference sequence). This CDR3 is 13 amino acids long. CDR3 sequence (DNA): TGTGCCAGTAGTATTCAGGGGGTGGTCGAGCAGTACTTC. Translation gives CASSIQGVVEQYF.

The chain uses TRBV6-6 and TRBJ2-1; a possible D gene is TRBD2 (5 bases). Germline CDR1 MNHNY, CDR2 SVGAGI (reference sequence). CDR3 length equals 14 residues. V lost 9 bases to trimming and J lost 0 bases, with 12 bases between them. The CDR3: CASSAESSYNEQFF. In DNA, the CDR3 is TGTGCCAGTTCAGCGGAGAGCTCCTACAATGAGCAGTTCTTC.

V and J are TRBV7-2 and TRBJ2-1; 16 nucleotides line up with TRBD2. Trimming cost V 4 bases and J 2 bases; bases outside gene matches: 5. CDR1 and CDR2 from the germline V gene are SGHTA and FQGNSA. The CDR3 extends over 18 amino acids. DNA for the CDR3: TGTGCCAGCAGCTCGGGACTAGCGGGAGGGAACACCTACAATGAGCAGTTCTTC. This sequence encodes CASSSGLAGGNTYNEQFF.

This clone was picked up one time. The chain combines TRBV5-1 with TRBJ2-1; 14 nucleotides align to TRBD2. The CDR3 has 17 residues. V was clipped by 4 bases and J by 4 bases; unmatched bases: 7. Germline V lookup: CDR1 SGHRS, CDR2 YFSETQ. The CDR3 sequence: CASSLGTSGGQYNEQFF. The CDR3 DNA sequence: TGCGCCAGCAGCCTAGGGACTAGCGGGGGCCAATACAATGAGCAGTTCTTC.

J is TRBJ2-7 and V is TRBV13; D is uncertain. CDR3 size: 13 residues. Germline V CDR1 and CDR2: PRHDT, FYEKMQ (reference sequence). V lost 3 bases to trimming and J lost 0 bases, with 6 bases between them. This CDR3 is CASSLASSYEQYF. Written as DNA, the CDR3 is TGTGCCAGCAGCTTGGCCAGCTCCTACGAGCAGTACTTC.

The chain links TRBV5-6 to TRBJ2-3, with 8 bases aligning to TRBD1. J lost 5 bases, V lost 2 bases, and 1 base had no gene match. The germline CDR1 and CDR2 sequences are SGHDT and YYEEEE. The CDR3 has 13 amino acids. The CDR3 DNA sequence: TGTGCCAGCAGCTTCAGGGGGCAAGATACGCAGTATTTT. It is translated as CASSFRGQDTQYF. Combining the CDR3 with reference TRBV5-6 and TRBJ2-3 gives the whole variable domain DAGVTQSPTHLIKTRGQQVTLRCSPKSGHDTVSWYQQALGQGPQFIFQYYEEEERQRGNFPDRFSGHQFPNYSSELNVNALLLGDSALYLCASSFRGQDTQYFGPGTRLTVL.

The genes are TRBV19 and TRBJ1-5; 9 nucleotides agree with TRBD1. Germline CDR1 and CDR2: LNHDA and SQIVND (reference sequence). The CDR3 has 16 residues. After removal of 3 bases from V and 7 bases from J, the junction contained 10 bases not matched to a gene. CDR3 DNA: TGTGCCAGTAGTATCCCTCCGGGACAGGGCTTCCAGCCCCAGCATTTT. Its protein product is CASSIPPGQGFQPQHF.

CDR3 residues: CASSLPPGDGEQYF. The CDR3 bases are TGTGCCAGCAGCCTCCCGCCGGGGGATGGGGAGCAGTACTTC. This rearrangement joins TRBV7-9 to TRBJ2-7; D is perhaps TRBD2 (6 bases). This CDR3 spans 14 amino acids. CDR1 is SEHNR and CDR2 is FQNEAQ in the germline V gene (reference sequence). V was pared by 5 bases and J by 7 bases, with 18 bases between.

The V and J genes are TRBV19 and TRBJ1-5; TRBD1 agrees at 9 bases. Per the germline V gene, CDR1 is LNHDA and CDR2 is SQIVND (reference sequence). The V segment lost 11 bases and the J segment 5 bases; nucleotides outside the gene matches: 10. The CDR3 is 14 residues long. CDR3 protein: CAGGQGIGDQPQHF. In DNA form, the CDR3 reads TGTGCCGGGGGACAGGGAATCGGCGATCAGCCCCAGCATTTT.

This chain links TRBV5-8 with TRBJ2-7, with D uncertain. Trimming removed 0 bases from V and 2 bases from J, with 6 bases in between. CDR3 length equals 13 residues. CDR1 is SGHTS, CDR2 YDEGEE, per germline. The CDR3 loop reads CASSLAGPYEQYF. CDR3 coding DNA: TGTGCCAGCAGCTTGGCAGGCCCCTACGAGCAGTACTTC.

V and J are TRBV19 and TRBJ2-7; 8 bases fit TRBD1. The V gene's germline CDR1 is LNHDA and CDR2 SQIVND (reference sequence). V gave up 10 bases and J gave up 3 bases; unmatched junction bases: 8. The CDR3 length is 13 residues. As DNA, the CDR3 is TGTGCCACCGCCCCTGGACAGGGCTACGAGCAGTACTTC. Its translation: CATAPGQGYEQYF.

V and J are TRBV10-3 and TRBJ1-3; no firm D call. V was cut by 10 bases and J by 2 bases, with 15 bases left in between. The CDR3 contains 14 residues. Germline-derived CDR1 and CDR2 are ENHRY and SYGVKD. CDR3 nucleotide sequence: TGTGCCACCCTAACTGGAGAAACTGGAAACACCATATATTTT. Amino acids: CATLTGETGNTIYF.

This chain connects TRBV5-1 to TRBJ2-2; D is unresolved. Trimming removed 1 base from V and 0 bases from J, with 4 bases in between. The CDR3 sequence is 14 residues long. Per the germline V gene, CDR1 is SGHRS and CDR2 is YFSETQ. The CDR3 nucleotides are TGCGCCAGCAGCTTGCCAGCGAACACCGGGGAGCTGTTTTTT. It specifies CASSLPANTGELFF.

The chain has TRBV2 and TRBJ1-5; D possibly corresponds to TRBD1 (6 bases). CDR1 is SNHLY and CDR2 is FYNNEI in the germline V gene. This CDR3 contains 19 residues. V was trimmed by 2 bases and J by 6 bases, leaving 26 bases between them. The CDR3 DNA sequence: TGTGCCAGCAGTGAATCTGTAGGGGGTCCCCCCGCCTTGCGTCAGCCCCAGCATTTT. It specifies CASSESVGGPPALRQPQHF. The full variable domain, in which reference TRBV2 and TRBJ1-5 provide the parts outside the CDR3, is EPEVTQTPSHQVTQMGQEVILRCVPISNHLYFYWYRQILGQKVEFLVSFYNNEISEKSEIFDDQFSVERPDGSNFTLKIRSTKLEDSAMYFCASSESVGGPPALRQPQHFGDGTRLSIL.

The chain uses TRBV19 and TRBJ1-1, with TRBD1 as a possible D gene (5 bases). The germline V and J ends were trimmed by 6 bases and 11 bases, with 13 bases remaining between them. CDR3 size: 11 residues. Germline-derived CDR1 and CDR2 are LNHDA and SQIVND (reference sequence). This CDR3 reads CASSESRVAFF. DNA of the CDR3: TGTGCCAGTAGCGAAAGCAGGGTGGCTTTCTTT.